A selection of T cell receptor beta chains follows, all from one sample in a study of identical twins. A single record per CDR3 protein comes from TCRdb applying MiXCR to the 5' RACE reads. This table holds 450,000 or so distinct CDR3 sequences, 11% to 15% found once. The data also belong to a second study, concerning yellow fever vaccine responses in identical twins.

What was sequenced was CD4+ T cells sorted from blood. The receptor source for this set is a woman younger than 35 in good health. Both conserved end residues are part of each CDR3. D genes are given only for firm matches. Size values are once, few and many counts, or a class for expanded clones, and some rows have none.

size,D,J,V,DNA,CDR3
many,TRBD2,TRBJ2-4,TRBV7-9,TGTGCCAGCAGCTTATCTGGGGAGGGAAACATTCAGTACTTC,CASSLSGEGNIQYF
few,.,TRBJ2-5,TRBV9,TGTGCCAGCAGCCACCGGGACACAATGATCCAAGAGACCCAGTACTTC,CASSHRDTMIQETQYF
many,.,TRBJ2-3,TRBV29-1,TGCAGCGTTGAGCCAGGCAGCACAGATACGCAGTATTTT,CSVEPGSTDTQYF
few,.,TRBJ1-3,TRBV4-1,TGCGCCAGCAGCCAAGACAAGAACTCTGGAAACACCATATATTTT,CASSQDKNSGNTIYF
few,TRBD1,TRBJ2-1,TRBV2,TGTGCCAGCAGTGAAGTGGAAGGGACAGATGCCTACAATGAGCAGTTCTTC,CASSEVEGTDAYNEQFF
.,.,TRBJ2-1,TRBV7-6,TGTGCCAGCAGCTTACGTCTAGCGAGAAACTCCTACAATGAGCAGTTCTTC,CASSLRLARNSYNEQFF
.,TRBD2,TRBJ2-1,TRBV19,TGTGCCAGTAGATCTAACCAACTAGCGGGAGGCAATGAGCAGTTCTTC,CASRSNQLAGGNEQFF
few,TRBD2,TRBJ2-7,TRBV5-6,TGTGCCAGCACCATCACTAGCGGGAGACCCTACGAGCAGTACTTC,CASTITSGRPYEQYF
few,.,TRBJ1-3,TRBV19,TGTGCCAGTAGAACCACAGCCTCTGGAAACACCATATATTTT,CASRTTASGNTIYF
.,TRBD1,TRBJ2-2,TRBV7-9,TGTGCCAGCAGCCTCGGACAGGACACCGGGGAGCTGTTTTTT,CASSLGQDTGELFF
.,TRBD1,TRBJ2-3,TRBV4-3,TGCGCCAGCAGCCAAGTACGACAGGGGGCTGCAGATACGCAGTATTTT,CASSQVRQGAADTQYF
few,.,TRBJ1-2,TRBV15,TGTGCCACCAGCAGAGACAACTATGGCTACACCTTC,CATSRDNYGYTF
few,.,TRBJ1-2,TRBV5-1,TGCGCCAGCAGCGCTAATCCGGGGAACTATGGCTACACCTTC,CASSANPGNYGYTF
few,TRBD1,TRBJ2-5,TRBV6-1,TGTGCCAGCTCCGGACAGGGGGCAATCGGGGAGACCCAGTACTTC,CASSGQGAIGETQYF
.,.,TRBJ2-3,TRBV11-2,TGTGCCAGCAGCCTCGGCTTAAGGGAGAAGACAGATACGCAGTATTTT,CASSLGLREKTDTQYF
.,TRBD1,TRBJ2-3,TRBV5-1,TGCGCCAGCAGCTACCGGGACAGAACTAGCACAGATACGCAGTATTTT,CASSYRDRTSTDTQYF
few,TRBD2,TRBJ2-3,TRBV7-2,TGTGCCAGCAGCTACGTAGCGGGGGGGTTCGGGGATACGCAGTATTTT,CASSYVAGGFGDTQYF
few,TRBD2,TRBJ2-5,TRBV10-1,TGCGCCAGCTCGGGACTAGCGGGAGACGAAGAGACCCAGTACTTC,CASSGLAGDEETQYF
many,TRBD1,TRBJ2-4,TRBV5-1,TGCGCCAGCAGCTTGGAGGCAGGGGGCGCAAGGGTAGCCAAAAACATTCAGTACTTC,CASSLEAGGARVAKNIQYF
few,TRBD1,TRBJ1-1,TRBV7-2,TGTGCCAGCAGCTTAGCGCTGGGAGACAGGGCCCCTGAAGCTTTCTTT,CASSLALGDRAPEAFF
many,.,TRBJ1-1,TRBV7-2,TGTGCCAGCAGCCTTCTAGCAGGGAGAGGGACTGAAGCTTTCTTT,CASSLLAGRGTEAFF
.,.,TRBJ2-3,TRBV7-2,TGTGCCAGCAGCCCCCCGGTCGGTACGCAGTATTTT,CASSPPVGTQYF
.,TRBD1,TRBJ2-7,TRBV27,TGTGCCAGCAGCCGACACCCGACAGGGGCCTACGAGCAGTACTTC,CASSRHPTGAYEQYF
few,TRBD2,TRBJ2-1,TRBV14,TGTGCCAGCAGCCAATCACTCCCACGCGGGGGATACTACAATGAGCAGTTCTTC,CASSQSLPRGGYYNEQFF
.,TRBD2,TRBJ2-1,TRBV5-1,TGCGCCAGCAGCTTGGGAGCGGGAGGGCCGAATGAGCAGTTCTTC,CASSLGAGGPNEQFF
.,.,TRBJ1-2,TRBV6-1,TGTGCCAGCAGTCAGGTGGCAGGGATTTTCTATGGCTACACCTTC,CASSQVAGIFYGYTF
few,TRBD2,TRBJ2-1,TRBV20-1,TGCAGTGCTAGGGATCTCCTCCTAGCGGGCCCCTACAATGAGCAGTTCTTC,CSARDLLLAGPYNEQFF
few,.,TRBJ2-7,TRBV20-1,TGCAGTGCCGCCGGGAAAACCCGTTACGAGCAGTACTTC,CSAAGKTRYEQYF
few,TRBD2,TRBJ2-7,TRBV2,TGTGCCAGCAGTAAGGCGGGGGGCTACGAGCAGTACTTC,CASSKAGGYEQYF
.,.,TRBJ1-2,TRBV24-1,TGTGCCACCAGTGCCGAGGACTCTAACTATGGCTACACCTTC,CATSAEDSNYGYTF
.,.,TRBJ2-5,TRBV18,TGTGCCAGCTCAGGCCAGACTGCCGAAGAGACCCAGTACTTC,CASSGQTAEETQYF
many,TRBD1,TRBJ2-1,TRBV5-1,TGCGCCAGCAGCTCGCACGGGACAGGGGGGAATGAGCAGTTCTTC,CASSSHGTGGNEQFF
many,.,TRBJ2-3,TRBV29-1,TGCAGCGTTGATAAGGGGACGCAGTATTTT,CSVDKGTQYF
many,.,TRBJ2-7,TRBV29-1,TGCAGCGTTGAACAGAATACCTACGAGCAGTACTTC,CSVEQNTYEQYF
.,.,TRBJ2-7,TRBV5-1,TGCGCCAGCAGCTTGGAGGTCAGTTACCACGAGCAGTACTTC,CASSLEVSYHEQYF
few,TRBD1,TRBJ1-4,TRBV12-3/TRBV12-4,TGTGCCAGCAGTGGGCAGGGACAGGTCGGTGAAAAACTGTTTTTT,CASSGQGQVGEKLFF
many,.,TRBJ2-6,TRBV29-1,TGCAGCGTTGTAATTGGGCTGGCAGGGGCCAACGTCCTGACTTTC,CSVVIGLAGANVLTF
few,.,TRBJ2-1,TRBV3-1,TGTGCCAGCCGCGCCAACTCCTACAATGAGCAGTTCTTC,CASRANSYNEQFF
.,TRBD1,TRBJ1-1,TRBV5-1,TGCGCCAGCAGCTGGGCCGGGACAGAAAACGCTGAAGCTTTCTTT,CASSWAGTENAEAFF
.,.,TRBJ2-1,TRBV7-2,TGTGCCAGCAGCTTAGGGACAACCAACAATGAGCAGTTCTTC,CASSLGTTNNEQFF
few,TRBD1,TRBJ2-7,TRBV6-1,TGTGCCAGCAAAATACTGGACAGGGGCGGCGAGCAGTACTTC,CASKILDRGGEQYF
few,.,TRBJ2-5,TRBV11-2,TGTGCCAGCATCCCAATGGGCTTAGCTAGTGAGACCCAGTACTTC,CASIPMGLASETQYF
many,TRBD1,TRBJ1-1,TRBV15,TGTGCCACCAGCAGAGTGACAGGGGGCTACACTGAAGCTTTCTTT,CATSRVTGGYTEAFF
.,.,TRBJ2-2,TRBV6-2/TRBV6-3,TGTGCCAGCAGAAACCCCACCGGGGAGCTGTCTTTT,CASRNPTGELSF
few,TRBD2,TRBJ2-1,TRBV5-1,TGCGCCAGTACCGGGACTAACGGGAGACGGGTCTACAATGAGCAGTTCTTC,CASTGTNGRRVYNEQFF
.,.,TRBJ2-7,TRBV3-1,TGTGCCAGCAGCCAAGAATTAAGCTACGAGCAGTACTTC,CASSQELSYEQYF
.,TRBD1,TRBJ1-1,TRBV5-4,TGTGCCAGCAGGACAACAGGGGCCCCTGAAGCTTTCTTT,CASRTTGAPEAFF
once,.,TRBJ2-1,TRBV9,TGTGCCAGCAGCGTAGACGGGATGGTGTTCAATGAGCAGTTCTTC,CASSVDGMVFNEQFF
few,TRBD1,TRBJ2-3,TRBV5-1,TGCGCCAGCAGCTGGACAGGGGGCGAGGATACGCAGTATTTT,CASSWTGGEDTQYF
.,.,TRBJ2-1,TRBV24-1,TGTGCCACCAGTCACGCGCTGGGGGAGATGAGGGATGAGCAGTTCTTC,CATSHALGEMRDEQFF